This T cell receptor (beta chain) originates from a study of post-analysis software for immune sequencing data. Turning to the study itself: The disease courses covered relapsing-remitting, secondary progressive and progressive-relapsing multiple sclerosis.

Every TCR beta cDNA library bore unique molecular identifiers. A single record per CDR3 protein comes from TCRdb applying MiXCR to the PCR reads. The sample lists a few hundred thousand distinct CDR3 sequences; around 36% were seen once. The TCR sequence derives from a girl under 18 with multiple sclerosis. The sample was blood.

The CDR3 sequence: CASSEPGGTEAFF. Written as DNA, the CDR3 is TGTGCCAGCAGTGAACCAGGGGGCACTGAAGCTTTCTTT. This sequence joins TRBV2 and TRBJ1-1, with 7 bases fitting TRBD1. J was trimmed by 4 bases and V by 2 bases; bases with no gene match: 1. The CDR3 has 13 residues. Germline V gene sequence: CDR1 SNHLY, CDR2 FYNNEI.